These T cell receptor beta chains were read from a single sample in a study of T cells in Graves' hyperthyroidism and ophthalmopathy. Each CDR3 protein gets one entry after TCRdb re-called the multiplex PCR reads with MiXCR. The sample includes about 500,000 distinct CDR3 sequences, about 15% of them seen just once. The sequenced sample consisted of blood. All receptors derive from a woman in her 30s with Graves' ophthalmopathy. The CDR3 runs from the conserved cysteine through the conserved F or W. D genes are given only for firm matches.

D gene | V gene | CDR3 protein
- | TRBV27 | CASSLYSHGGSYEQYF
- | TRBV4-3 | CASSQGWQNEKLFF
- | TRBV4-1 | CASSQVGLRAANYGYTF
TRBD1 | TRBV12-3/TRBV12-4 | CASSSQGAGTDTQYF
- | TRBV7-8 | CASSPEGGFGEQFF
- | TRBV5-5 | CASIQRAEFTDTQYF
- | TRBV6-2/TRBV6-3 | CASREAYNEQFF
- | TRBV3-1 | CASSQTTGSTGELFF
TRBD1 | TRBV5-1 | CASSDDRANEKLFF
- | TRBV2 | CASSVAGFNQPQHF
- | TRBV7-3 | CASSLDGARNEQFF
TRBD2 | TRBV28 | CASSSTSGLIQETQYF
TRBD2 | TRBV5-5 | CASSLVLAGINTGELFF
- | TRBV2 | CASTLTPYGYTF
- | TRBV19 | CASSPWGSRNEQFF
- | TRBV11-3 | CASSFGVGEQFF
TRBD2 | TRBV6-1 | CASTPSGRYNEQFF
TRBD2 | TRBV20-1 | CSASQQREPYEQYF
- | TRBV12-3/TRBV12-4 | CASSRPKRIQYF
- | TRBV10-1 | CASSRRVTGPLGGYTF
TRBD1 | TRBV7-9 | CASSPQGASEQYF
- | TRBV6-5 | CASSSAFLDTGELFF
- | TRBV12-3/TRBV12-4 | CASSPTSRGNTGELFF
- | TRBV28 | CASSFLEDIGYEKLFF
TRBD1 | TRBV20-1 | CSATTGTGKDEQFF
TRBD1 | TRBV4-1 | CASSPGTGDYNTGELFF
- | TRBV19 | CASSIGGGLNYGYTF
- | TRBV4-3 | CASSQEAGARNIQYF
- | TRBV7-2 | CASSPWTGQKAGSYNEQFF
- | TRBV10-1 | CASSEEGRISEQYF
- | TRBV2 | CASSPSERVPQHF
TRBD1 | TRBV28 | CASRTDRSQPQHF
TRBD2 | TRBV12-3/TRBV12-4 | CASSPPGGEQETQYF
- | TRBV25-1 | CASSEQGLGAEAFF
TRBD1 | TRBV28 | CASSSGPGTGAGTEAFF
TRBD1 | TRBV28 | CASSSLQGARLADAYEQYF
- | TRBV20-1 | CSARIENRNNSPLHF
TRBD2 | TRBV4-2 | CASSQDSLAGGTDTQYF
- | TRBV10-2 | CASSLYIDTQYF
TRBD2 | TRBV13 | CASSLPGTSGSEQYF
- | TRBV18 | CASSLLFGTEHNSPLHF
TRBD2 | TRBV7-3 | CASSLTGPGGMYNEQFF